This T cell receptor beta chain is drawn from a study of glioma-infiltrating T cells. Broader study findings: Tissue and blood shared very few CDR3 sequences. Non-neoplastic patients had below-expected tissue-blood divergence, while all gliomas exceeded expectation.

The germline V gene has CDR1 SGDLS and CDR2 YYNGEE. The V end was cut by 4 bases, the J end by 0 bases, with 15 bases between. The CDR3 covers 16 residues. This clonotype was counted many times. Its antigen is still unknown. TCR alpha and beta CDR3 regions were amplified from RNA using iRepertoire nested multiplex PCR. One-step reverse transcription and amplification started from approximately 100-400 ng of tissue mRNA or PBMC total RNA. TCRdb reprocessed the multiplex PCR reads with MiXCR, giving one entry per CDR3 protein. The repertoire holds roughly 200,000 distinct CDR3 sequences, with 25% to 35% as singletons.

The genes are TRBV9 and TRBJ2-3, with D unclear. Sequencing was done on a sample of glioma tissue, nonneoplastic brain tissue, or PBMCs (not recorded which). This sequence originates from a human donor with low-grade glioma or glioblastoma, undergoing nonglioma brain surgery, or in good health (not recorded which). CDR3 region: CASSKLGTPSTDTQYF. For the CDR3, the DNA is TGTGCCAGCAGCAAACTCGGTACACCTAGCACAGATACGCAGTATTTT.